The 8 T cell receptor beta chains presented below share a single source sample, sequenced in a study of T cells in Graves' hyperthyroidism and ophthalmopathy (dated by TCRdb to about 2019). The protocol used for the library was multiplex PCR. These reads were obtained on an Illumina HiSeq 2000. The TCR beta CDR3 regions were amplified from RNA transcripts. A first-round RT-PCR of the TCR CDR3 used the HTBI primer set with the Qiagen OneStep RT-PCR kit. TCRdb passed the public sequencing reads through fastp at Q25 and MiXCR, retaining productive beta sequences. Entries that share a CDR3 protein sequence are merged under the most common genes and DNA. The sample table holds under 750,000 distinct CDR3 sequences, of which roughly a sixth were seen once. The ten top clones hold around 15% of the sample. The sample taken for sequencing was blood. Source of these receptors: a woman aged 45 to 65 with Graves' hyperthyroidism that later progressed to Graves' ophthalmopathy.

There are many counts of this clonotype. The gene calls are TRBV12-3 or TRBV12-4 and TRBJ2-7; D not resolved. The CDR3 has 12 amino acids. Trimming pared 4 bases from V and 3 bases from J, leaving 7 bases between. The CDR3 sequence is CASSWASYEQYF. In DNA, the CDR3 is TGTGCCAGCAGTTGGGCCAGCTACGAGCAGTACTTC.

This sequence joins TRBV6-5 and TRBJ2-6; a weak D match, TRBD2 (6 bases). Per the germline V gene, CDR1 is MNHEY and CDR2 is SVGAGI. V shed 2 bases and J shed 1 base, with 18 bases lying between them. This CDR3 spans 19 amino acids. The CDR3: CASSYHLILADSGANVLTF. The CDR3 DNA is TGTGCCAGCAGTTACCATCTCATTTTAGCGGATTCTGGGGCCAACGTCCTGACTTTC.

The genes are TRBV4-2 and TRBJ2-5; TRBD2 matches 9 bases. Germline CDR1 reads LGHNA; CDR2 reads YNFKEQ. J lost 5 bases, V lost 0 bases, and 7 bases had no gene match. The CDR3 covers 16 residues. The CDR3 reads CASSQDVSGGSETQYF. The CDR3 nucleotides read TGTGCCAGCAGCCAAGATGTAAGCGGGGGGAGTGAGACCCAGTACTTC.

This chain joins TRBV12-3 or TRBV12-4 and TRBJ1-1; D is possibly TRBD1 (6 bases). This CDR3 has 13 amino acids. With 6 bases removed from V and 7 bases from J, the gap between germline ends came to 15 bases. The DNA for the CDR3 is TGTGCCAGCAGCCTAATCAGACAGGTTGAAGCTTTCTTT. Translating it yields CASSLIRQVEAFF.

This chain joins TRBV12-5 and TRBJ2-2; D unclear. CDR1 and CDR2 (germline): LGHNT, FRNRAP. The V and J ends lost 6 bases and 4 bases respectively, with 9 bases between them. The CDR3 has 13 amino acids. The DNA for the CDR3 is TGTGCTAGTGGGTCCCCTCCCACCGGGGAGCTGTTTTTT. Protein: CASGSPPTGELFF.

This clonotype showed up just a few times. This sequence joins TRBV25-1 and TRBJ2-7; 9 bases match TRBD1. V shed 5 bases and J 6 bases; nucleotides not matched to a gene: 8. Germline-derived CDR1 and CDR2 are MGHDK and SYGVNS. The CDR3 sequence is 14 residues long. CDR3: CASSLGTGFLEQYF. CDR3 DNA: TGTGCCAGCAGTCTGGGGACAGGGTTTCTCGAGCAGTACTTC.

The chain carries TRBV15 and TRBJ2-6; 9 nucleotides line up with TRBD1. The CDR3 loop spans 20 amino acids. Trimming removed 5 bases from V and 0 bases from J; junction bases left unmatched: 14. CDR1 and CDR2 from the germline V gene are LNHNV and YYDKDF (reference sequence). The CDR3, as DNA: TGTGCCACCAGCTCCTCGGGACAGGGACGATTCTACTCTGGGGCCAACGTCCTGACTTTC. It specifies CATSSSGQGRFYSGANVLTF.

The CDR3 loop reads CASSQDRGNHPDTQYF. The CDR3 DNA is TGTGCCAGCAGTCAAGACAGGGGGAATCATCCAGATACGCAGTATTTT. This rearrangement joins TRBV27 to TRBJ2-3; TRBD1 matches at 9 bases. CDR1 is MNHEY, CDR2 SMNVEV, per germline (reference sequence). The CDR3 totals 16 residues. Trimming removed 5 bases from V and 4 bases from J; junction bases left unmatched: 10.